Below, 23 T cell receptor beta chains from the same sample are listed, as sequenced in a study of T cell responses to AZD1222 COVID-19 vaccine. Libraries were prepared by immunoSEQ multiplex PCR; TCRdb keeps only in-frame clonotypes and omits some of them. Seen in this sample are some 150,000 clones; the ten most common clones hold approximately 2%. Sequenced: peripheral blood. The source of these receptors is an adult in good health.

V and J are TRBV6-1 and TRBJ2-5, with 8 bases that match TRBD1. The V segment lost 3 bases and the J segment 1 base; nucleotides outside the gene matches: 10. The CDR3 has 17 amino acids. Germline values: CDR1 MNHNS, CDR2 SASEGT. The CDR3 reads CASSDWGTGNPQETQYF. The DNA of the CDR3 is TGTGCCAGCAGTGATTGGGGGACAGGAAACCCCCAAGAGACCCAGTACTTC.

This sequence joins TRBV2 and TRBJ1-5; D is possibly TRBD1 (6 bases). The germline V and J ends were trimmed by 1 base and 6 bases, with 16 bases remaining between them. Germline loops: CDR1 SNHLY, CDR2 FYNNEI. The CDR3 has 16 residues. The CDR3 reads CASSEGFPGAGQPQHF. In DNA form, the CDR3 reads TGTGCCAGCAGTGAAGGGTTTCCAGGGGCCGGTCAGCCCCAGCATTTT.

V usage is TRBV19 and J usage is TRBJ2-2; 7 bases line up with TRBD2. CDR3 length: 16 residues. Germline values: CDR1 LNHDA, CDR2 SQIVND (reference sequence). V trimming: 3 bases; J trimming: 7 bases; junction bases outside the gene matches: 11. CDR3 coding DNA: TGTGCCAGTAGTATGGGTTTCGGGGGGTCCGGCGGGGAGCTGTTTTTT. Protein sequence: CASSMGFGGSGGELFF.

This chain uses TRBV2 with TRBJ2-7; D might be TRBD1 or TRBD2, each matching 6 bases. CDR1 is SNHLY and CDR2 is FYNNEI in the germline V gene. V lost 5 bases to trimming and J lost 3 bases, with 14 bases between them. The CDR3 is 14 amino acids. The CDR3 nucleotides are TGTGCCAGCAGTAAACAGGGAGGTCTCTACGAGCAGTACTTC. Its translation is CASSKQGGLYEQYF.

The chain links TRBV30 to TRBJ1-5; no clear D. This CDR3 is built from 15 residues. Trimming pared 0 bases from V and 0 bases from J, leaving 9 bases between. The germline V gene has CDR1 GTSNPN and CDR2 SVGIG (reference sequence). The CDR3 protein is CAWSVSRYSNQPQHF. CDR3 bases: TGTGCCTGGAGTGTATCCCGTTATAGCAATCAGCCCCAGCATTTT.

The chain recombines TRBV2 with TRBJ1-5; 7 nucleotides agree with TRBD1. This CDR3 region has 14 residues. Per the germline V gene, CDR1 is SNHLY and CDR2 is FYNNEI. The V gene end was trimmed by 5 bases and the J gene end by 2 bases; junction bases not matched to a gene: 3. The CDR3 sequence is CASSSRGGNQPQHF. CDR3 bases: TGTGCCAGCAGTTCCAGGGGGGGCAATCAGCCCCAGCATTTT.

The chain joins TRBV30 to TRBJ1-2; weak D call: TRBD1 (6 bases). This CDR3 has 15 amino acids. Germline V gene data show CDR1 as GTSNPN and CDR2 as SVGIG (reference sequence). The V and J ends lost 3 bases and 3 bases respectively, with 17 bases between them. This chain's CDR3 is CAWSWGRGGDYGYTF. The CDR3 DNA reads TGTGCCTGGAGCTGGGGCAGGGGTGGGGACTATGGCTACACCTTC.

The rearrangement links TRBV19 to TRBJ2-7, with D tentatively TRBD1 or TRBD2 (5 bases each). Germline loops: CDR1 LNHDA, CDR2 SQIVND (reference sequence). With 9 bases removed from V and 2 bases from J, the gap between germline ends came to 14 bases. The CDR3 has 13 residues. The CDR3 DNA is TGTGCCAGCTCCCGGGACCGTGCCTACGAGCAGTACTTC. Protein sequence: CASSRDRAYEQYF.

V usage is TRBV19 and J usage is TRBJ2-1; D is undetermined. CDR1 and CDR2 (germline): LNHDA, SQIVND (reference sequence). The germline V and J ends were trimmed by 11 bases and 6 bases, with 11 bases remaining between them. There are 11 residues in the CDR3. CDR3 residues: CAASRFNEQFF. CDR3 DNA: TGTGCCGCAAGTCGGTTCAATGAGCAGTTCTTC.

V gene TRBV5-1 combines with J gene TRBJ1-1; 11 nucleotides agree with TRBD1. With V trimmed by 4 bases and J by 1 base, 12 bases remained unmatched. The germline V gene has CDR1 SGHRS and CDR2 YFSETQ. This CDR3 is built from 18 residues. The CDR3 DNA reads TGCGCCAGCAGCCGAAGACCGGGACAGGGGGTCCAGAACACTGAAGCTTTCTTT. Translating it yields CASSRRPGQGVQNTEAFF.

This chain connects TRBV3-1 (or the pseudogene TRBV3-2) to TRBJ2-3; D might be TRBD2 (5 bases). Germline assignment: CDR1 LGHDT and CDR2 YNNKEL (reference sequence). V was trimmed by 3 bases and J by 8 bases, leaving 9 bases between them. The CDR3 contains 12 residues. Written as DNA, the CDR3 is TGTGCCAGCAGCCATCCCCGGGGTACGCAGTATTTT. It is translated as CASSHPRGTQYF.

The genes are TRBV5-1 and TRBJ1-1, with no clear D. The V end was cut by 0 bases, the J end by 2 bases, with 8 bases between. The CDR3 length is 14 residues. Germline values: CDR1 SGHRS, CDR2 YFSETQ. The CDR3 loop is CASSLAKGNTEAFF. The CDR3 DNA reads TGCGCCAGCAGCTTGGCCAAGGGCAACACTGAAGCTTTCTTT.

This chain links TRBV9 with TRBJ1-1; no definite D call. The germline gives CDR1 SGDLS, CDR2 YYNGEE. The CDR3 runs 15 residues. Between the trimmed V and J ends, which lost 0 bases and 0 bases, there was a span of 9 bases. CDR3 nucleotide sequence: TGTGCCAGCAGCGTAGTGCCGGACTTGAACACTGAAGCTTTCTTT. Translated, it gives CASSVVPDLNTEAFF. Combining the CDR3 with reference TRBV9 and TRBJ1-1 gives the whole variable domain DSGVTQTPKHLITATGQRVTLRCSPRSGDLSVYWYQQSLDQGLQFLIQYYNGEERAKGNILERFSAQQFPDLHSELNLSSLELGDSALYFCASSVVPDLNTEAFFGQGTRLTVV.

The chain combines TRBV5-6 with TRBJ2-7; TRBD1 might be the D (5 bases). Germline values: CDR1 SGHDT, CDR2 YYEEEE. V was clipped by 0 bases and J by 2 bases, with 6 bases between them. The CDR3 loop spans 13 amino acids. CDR3 bases: TGTGCCAGCAGCTTGGGCAGGGCCTACGAGCAGTACTTC. As protein: CASSLGRAYEQYF.

V usage is TRBV6-6 and J usage is TRBJ1-2; 7 nucleotides line up with TRBD1. The V gene end was trimmed by 7 bases and the J gene end by 3 bases; junction bases not matched to a gene: 5. The CDR3 has 13 amino acids. CDR1 and CDR2 from the germline V gene are MNHNY and SVGAGI (reference sequence). The CDR3 is CASKDGQDYGYTF. The CDR3 bases are TGTGCCAGCAAGGACGGACAGGACTATGGCTACACCTTC.

The chain couples TRBV24-1 to TRBJ2-1, with TRBD1 as a possible D gene (5 bases). The germline gives CDR1 KGHDR, CDR2 SFDVKD. CDR3 size: 14 residues. V was shortened by 2 bases and J by 7 bases, with 11 bases between the two germline ends. The CDR3 spells CATSDYQGENEQFF. DNA for the CDR3: TGTGCCACCAGTGATTACCAGGGTGAAAATGAGCAGTTCTTC.

This CDR3 is CAIRGGALSYNEQFF. CDR3 nucleotides: TGTGCCATCAGGGGGGGGGCCCTCTCCTACAATGAGCAGTTCTTC. The chain carries TRBV10-3 and TRBJ2-1; D perhaps matches TRBD2 (7 bases). The CDR3 runs 15 residues. The germline V gene has CDR1 ENHRY and CDR2 SYGVKD. The ends were cut back, 6 bases at V and 0 bases at J, with 12 bases in the middle.

This chain uses TRBV5-1 with TRBJ1-1; 8 nucleotides line up with TRBD1. J lost 3 bases, V lost 6 bases, and 10 bases had no gene match. CDR1 and CDR2 from the germline V gene are SGHRS and YFSETQ. This CDR3 is built from 15 residues. CDR3 in amino acids: CASTPQGAWDTEAFF. The CDR3 nucleotides are TGCGCCAGCACCCCGCAGGGGGCGTGGGACACTGAAGCTTTCTTT.

The V gene is TRBV18, the J gene TRBJ1-2, with TRBD1 as a possible D gene (5 bases). The CDR3 consists of 14 residues. Germline-derived CDR1 and CDR2 are KGHSH and LQKENI. V was pared by 2 bases and J by 1 base, with 8 bases between. The CDR3 loop is CASSPGDLNYGYTF. The CDR3 DNA reads TGTGCCAGCTCACCAGGGGACCTTAACTATGGCTACACCTTC.

The chain couples TRBV9 to TRBJ1-1; D remains ambiguous. From germline, CDR1 is SGDLS and CDR2 YYNGEE. This CDR3 region has 18 residues. V was cut by 0 bases and J by 6 bases, with 24 bases left in between. The CDR3 protein is CASSVGSSPNWPSAEAFF. The CDR3 DNA follows: TGTGCCAGCAGCGTAGGGTCTAGTCCGAATTGGCCTAGCGCTGAAGCTTTCTTT.

The rearrangement joins TRBV11-3 to TRBJ2-7; D is perhaps TRBD1 or TRBD2 (5 bases each). Germline V gives CDR1 SGHNT, CDR2 YENEEA. The V end lost 2 bases, the J end lost 3 bases, and 20 bases lay between the germline ends. The CDR3 is made up of 17 amino acids. The CDR3 DNA reads TGTGCCAGCAGCTTATCCCTCTGGGGACGACAAAGCTACGAGCAGTACTTC. This gives the protein CASSLSLWGRQSYEQYF.

The V and J genes are TRBV19 and TRBJ1-1; D is ambiguous. This CDR3 comprises 14 residues. Germline values: CDR1 LNHDA, CDR2 SQIVND (reference sequence). V was shortened by 3 bases and J by 3 bases, with 11 bases between the two germline ends. The CDR3 spells CASSISGWDTEAFF. The CDR3 DNA reads TGTGCCAGTAGTATTTCGGGGTGGGACACTGAAGCTTTCTTT.

The V call is TRBV30, the J call TRBJ1-1; no definite D call. The CDR3 totals 12 residues. The ends were cut back, 0 bases at V and 6 bases at J, with 8 bases in the middle. CDR1 GTSNPN and CDR2 SVGIG come from the germline V gene (reference sequence). The CDR3 nucleotides read TGTGCCTGGAGTGTGGATCCGGCTGAAGCTTTCTTT. Residues: CAWSVDPAEAFF.